This T cell receptor (beta chain) came from a study of CD8 T cells in Susac syndrome. This CDR3 has 15 residues. Trimming took 5 bases from V and 7 from J; bases not matched to a gene: 11. Germline V CDR1 and CDR2: LNHDA, SQIVND (reference sequence). Reverse transcription of about 0.45 to 1 ug RNA was carried out with random hexamers. immunoSEQ multiplex PCR amplified TCR beta CDR3 across 54 Vbeta, 13 Jbeta. TCRdb re-analysed the immunoSEQ multiplex PCR reads in MiXCR, keeping a single row per CDR3 protein. The sample includes some 130,000 distinct CDR3 sequences, 91% of them seen just once. V and J are TRBV19 and TRBJ1-5; TRBD1 matches 7 bases. This TCR came from a human donor with multiple sclerosis. Specimen: CD8+ T cells from PBMCs. The CDR3 DNA reads TGTGCCAGTAGTTTATCTGGACAGGCACGACAGCCCCAGCATTTT. Its protein product is CASSLSGQARQPQHF.